This paragraph reports one TCR beta chain. What it binds is not known. The sample holds other DNA sequences that translate to the same CDR3. The data derive from a study of cytomegalovirus exposure and HLA in healthy donors. Germline V gives CDR1 LNHDA, CDR2 SQIVND (reference sequence). The CDR3 is made up of 13 amino acids. V lost 6 bases, J lost 1 base, and 7 bases lay in between. Study-level results: Cytomegalovirus-associated TCR beta chains were listed, numbering 164.

The protocol was immunoSEQ multiplex PCR, while the TCRdb copy is restricted to in-frame clones and leaves out a portion. Among fewer than 400,000 clones, 75% to 90% were seen once, and the ten largest hold 0.84%. The sequenced material came from PBMCs. The chain employs TRBV19 and TRBJ1-3; D uncertain. This sequence originates from a woman between 18 and 29 years old in good health and CMV-seronegative. CDR3 region: CASRTGSGNTIYF. CDR3 in DNA: TGTGCCAGTAGGACGGGATCTGGAAACACCATATATTTT.